Here is one TCR beta chain with its context. Source study methods: Reference gene primer amplification gave nucleated cell count estimates. TCRdb's table, derived via immunoSEQ multiplex PCR, lists solely in-frame clones and lacks some. V and J calls plus clone size are reproduced from that table; the DNA served to infer D and trimming. Of a few hundred thousand clones in the sample, roughly 90% are singletons; the top ten hold 2.5% to 3.5%. This entry comes from a study of blood T cell repertoires in COVID-19. As for the study in general: Collection of acute and convalescent COVID-19 samples took place in the United States, Italy and Spain.

Specimen: peripheral blood. The TCR was taken from a woman under 40 with COVID-19, enrolled during active disease.

For the CDR3, the DNA is TGTGCCTGGAGTGCCGAAGTCGGTAATTCACCCCTCCACTTT. Encoded protein: CAWSAEVGNSPLHF. This chain connects TRBV30 to TRBJ1-6; D is unclear. V was cut by 1 base and J by 6 bases, with 10 bases left in between. CDR3 size: 14 residues. From germline, CDR1 is GTSNPN and CDR2 SVGIG (reference sequence).